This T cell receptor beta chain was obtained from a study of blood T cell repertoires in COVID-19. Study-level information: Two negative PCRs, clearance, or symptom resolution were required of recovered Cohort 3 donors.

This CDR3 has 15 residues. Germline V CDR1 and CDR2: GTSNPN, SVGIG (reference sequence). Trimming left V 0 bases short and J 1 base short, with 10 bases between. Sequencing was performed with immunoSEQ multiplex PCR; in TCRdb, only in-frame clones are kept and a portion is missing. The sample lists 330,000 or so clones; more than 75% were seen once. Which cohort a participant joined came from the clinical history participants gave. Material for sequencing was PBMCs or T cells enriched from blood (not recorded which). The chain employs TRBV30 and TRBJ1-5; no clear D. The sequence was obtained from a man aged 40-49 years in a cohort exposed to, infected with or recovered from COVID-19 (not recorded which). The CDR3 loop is CAWSVIGGSNQPQHF. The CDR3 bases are TGTGCCTGGAGTGTGATTGGAGGGAGCAATCAGCCCCAGCATTTT.